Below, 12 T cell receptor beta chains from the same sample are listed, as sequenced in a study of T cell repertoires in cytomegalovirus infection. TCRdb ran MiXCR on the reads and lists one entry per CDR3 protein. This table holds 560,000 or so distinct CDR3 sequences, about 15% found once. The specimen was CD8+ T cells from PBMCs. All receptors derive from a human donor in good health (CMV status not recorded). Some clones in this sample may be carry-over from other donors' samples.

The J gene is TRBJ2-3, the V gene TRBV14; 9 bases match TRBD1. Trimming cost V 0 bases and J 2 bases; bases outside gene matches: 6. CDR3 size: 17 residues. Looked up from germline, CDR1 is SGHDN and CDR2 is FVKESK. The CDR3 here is CASSQDAGQGYTDTQYF. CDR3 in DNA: TGTGCCAGCAGCCAAGATGCGGGACAGGGCTACACAGATACGCAGTATTTT.

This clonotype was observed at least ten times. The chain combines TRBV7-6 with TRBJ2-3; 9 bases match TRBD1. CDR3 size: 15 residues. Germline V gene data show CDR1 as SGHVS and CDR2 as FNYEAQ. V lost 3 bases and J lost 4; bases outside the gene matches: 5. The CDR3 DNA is TGTGCCAGCAGCTTGCGGGACAGGGCCTCAGATACGCAGTATTTT. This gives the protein CASSLRDRASDTQYF.

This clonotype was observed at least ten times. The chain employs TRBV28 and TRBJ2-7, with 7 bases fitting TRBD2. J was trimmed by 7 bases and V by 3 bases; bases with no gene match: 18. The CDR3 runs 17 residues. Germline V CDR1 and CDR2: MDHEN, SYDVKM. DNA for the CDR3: TGTGCCAGCAGTTTGCCCGCCCTAGCGGATGATTTTAGGGAGCAGTACTTC. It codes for CASSLPALADDFREQYF.

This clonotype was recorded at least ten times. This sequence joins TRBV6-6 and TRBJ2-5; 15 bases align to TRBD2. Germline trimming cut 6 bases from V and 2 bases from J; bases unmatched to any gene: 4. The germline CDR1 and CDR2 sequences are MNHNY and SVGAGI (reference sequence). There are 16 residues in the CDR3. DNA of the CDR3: TGTGCCAGCAGCGCCGGGACTAGCGGGGGGCAAGAGACCCAGTACTTC. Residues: CASSAGTSGGQETQYF.

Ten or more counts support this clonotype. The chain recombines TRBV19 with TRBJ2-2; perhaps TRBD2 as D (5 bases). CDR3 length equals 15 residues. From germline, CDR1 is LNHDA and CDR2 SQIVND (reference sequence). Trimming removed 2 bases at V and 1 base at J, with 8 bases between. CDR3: CASSIFEGNTGELFF. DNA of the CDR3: TGTGCCAGTAGTATATTTGAGGGGAACACCGGGGAGCTGTTTTTT.

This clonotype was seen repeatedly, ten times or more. CDR3 sequence: CSARHRDPRGLNTEAFF. The CDR3 nucleotides read TGCAGTGCTAGACACCGGGACCCCAGAGGCCTGAACACTGAAGCTTTCTTT. This chain uses TRBV20-1 with TRBJ1-1; tentatively, D is TRBD1 (5 bases). The CDR3 contains 17 residues. Germline V lookup: CDR1 DFQATT, CDR2 SNEGSKA (reference sequence). V gave up 2 bases and J gave up 0 bases, with 19 bases separating them.

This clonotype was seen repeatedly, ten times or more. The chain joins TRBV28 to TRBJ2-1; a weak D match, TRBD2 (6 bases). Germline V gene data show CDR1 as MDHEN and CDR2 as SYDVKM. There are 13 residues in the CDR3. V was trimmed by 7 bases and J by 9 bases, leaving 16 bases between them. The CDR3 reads CASTSSPGAEQFF. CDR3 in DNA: TGTGCCAGCACCTCTAGCCCGGGAGCTGAGCAGTTCTTC.

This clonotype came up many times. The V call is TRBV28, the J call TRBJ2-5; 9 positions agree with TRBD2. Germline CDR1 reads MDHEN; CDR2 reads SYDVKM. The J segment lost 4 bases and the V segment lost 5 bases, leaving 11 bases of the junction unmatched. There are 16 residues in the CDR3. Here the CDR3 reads CASSPQIAGERETQYF. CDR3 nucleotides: TGTGCCAGCAGTCCCCAAATAGCGGGGGAAAGAGAGACCCAGTACTTC.

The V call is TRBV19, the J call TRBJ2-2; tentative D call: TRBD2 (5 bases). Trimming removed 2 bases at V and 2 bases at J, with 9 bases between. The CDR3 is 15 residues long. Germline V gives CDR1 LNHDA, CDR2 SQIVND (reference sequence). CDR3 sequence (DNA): TGTGCCAGTAGTATATGGGGAGCTAACACCGGGGAGCTGTTTTTT. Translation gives CASSIWGANTGELFF. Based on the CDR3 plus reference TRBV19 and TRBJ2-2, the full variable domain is DGGITQSPKYLFRKEGQNVTLSCEQNLNHDAMYWYRQDPGQGLRLIYYSQIVNDFQKGDIAEGYSVSREKKESFPLTVTSAQKNPTAFYLCASSIWGANTGELFFGEGSRLTVL.

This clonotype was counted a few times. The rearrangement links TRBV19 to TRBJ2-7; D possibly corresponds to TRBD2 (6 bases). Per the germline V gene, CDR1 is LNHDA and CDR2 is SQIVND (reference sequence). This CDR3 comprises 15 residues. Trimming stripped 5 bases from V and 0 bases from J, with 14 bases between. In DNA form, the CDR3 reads TGTGCCAGTAGTGTGAGGGACGGGAGCTCCTACGAGCAGTACTTC. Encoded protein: CASSVRDGSSYEQYF.

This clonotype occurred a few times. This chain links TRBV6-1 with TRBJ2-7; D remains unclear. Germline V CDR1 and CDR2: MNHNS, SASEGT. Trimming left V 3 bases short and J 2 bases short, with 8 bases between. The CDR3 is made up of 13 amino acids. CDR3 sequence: CASSEKGPYEQYF. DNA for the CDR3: TGTGCCAGCAGTGAGAAGGGTCCCTACGAGCAGTACTTC.

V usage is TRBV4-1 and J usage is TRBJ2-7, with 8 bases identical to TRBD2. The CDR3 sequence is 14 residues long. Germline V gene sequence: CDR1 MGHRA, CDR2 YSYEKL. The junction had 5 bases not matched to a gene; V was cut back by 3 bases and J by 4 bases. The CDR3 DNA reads TGCGCCAGCAGCCAGGGGGGACTAGGTTACGAGCAGTACTTC. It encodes CASSQGGLGYEQYF.